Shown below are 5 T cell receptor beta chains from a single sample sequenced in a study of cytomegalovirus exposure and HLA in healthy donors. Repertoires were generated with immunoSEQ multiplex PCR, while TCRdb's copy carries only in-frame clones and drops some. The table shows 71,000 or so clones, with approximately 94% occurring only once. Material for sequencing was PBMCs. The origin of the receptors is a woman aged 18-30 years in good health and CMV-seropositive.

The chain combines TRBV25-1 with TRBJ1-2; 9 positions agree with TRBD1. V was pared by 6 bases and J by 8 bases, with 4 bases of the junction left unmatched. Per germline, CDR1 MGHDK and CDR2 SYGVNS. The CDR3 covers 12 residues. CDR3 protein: CASRWDRDGYTF. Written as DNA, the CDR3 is TGTGCCAGCAGATGGGACAGGGACGGCTACACCTTC.

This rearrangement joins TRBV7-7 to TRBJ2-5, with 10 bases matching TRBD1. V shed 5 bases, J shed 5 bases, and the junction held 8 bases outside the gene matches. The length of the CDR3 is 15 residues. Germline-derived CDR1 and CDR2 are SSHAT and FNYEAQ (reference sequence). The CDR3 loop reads CASSQDRGIGETQYF. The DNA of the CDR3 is TGTGCCAGCAGCCAGGACAGGGGGATTGGGGAGACCCAGTACTTC.

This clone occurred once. Here the CDR3 reads CASRKQGLSNQPQHF. DNA of the CDR3: TGTGCCAGCAGAAAACAGGGGCTTAGCAATCAGCCCCAGCATTTT. The chain employs TRBV27 and TRBJ1-5; TRBD1 aligns across 7 bases. The V gene's germline CDR1 is MNHEY and CDR2 SMNVEV (reference sequence). The V segment lost 6 bases and the J segment 0 bases; nucleotides outside the gene matches: 5. The CDR3 has 15 residues.

CDR3 in amino acids: CASSLWVGRGAYSPLHF. CDR3 sequence (DNA): TGTGCCAGCAGTTTATGGGTCGGCAGGGGGGCCTATTCACCCCTCCACTTT. The chain uses TRBV27 and TRBJ1-6; 7 nucleotides align to TRBD1. This CDR3 spans 17 amino acids. With V trimmed by 1 base and J by 8 bases, 11 bases remained unmatched. Germline CDR1 and CDR2: MNHEY and SMNVEV (reference sequence).

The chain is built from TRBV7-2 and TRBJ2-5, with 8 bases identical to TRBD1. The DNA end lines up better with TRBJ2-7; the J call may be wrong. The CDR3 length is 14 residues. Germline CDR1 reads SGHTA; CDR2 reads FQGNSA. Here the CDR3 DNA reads TGTGCCAGCCGGGCCGGGACAGGTCCCTACGAGCAGTACTTC. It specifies CASRAGTGPYEQYF.